The source of this T cell receptor (beta chain) is a study of blood T cells in healthy people across ages. In the study overall: Template switching recovered approximately one barcoded beta molecule for every two T cells. Overall study findings and caveats: Among long-lived donors, naive CD4+ cells were more numerous and diversity higher than in aged donors. With donor CMV status unknown, expanded clonotype changes were possibly confounded.

Primed by a sample-barcoded 5' primer and a J-beta primer mix, a second PCR proceeded for roughly 7 to 12 cycles. The template-switch adaptor was a 5' adaptor with 12 random nucleotides. It tagged each cDNA molecule. One entry per CDR3 protein, called by TCRdb with MiXCR from the 5' RACE reads. The sample records 650,000 to 800,000 distinct CDR3 sequences, 40% to 50% being singletons. The CDR3 is made up of 12 amino acids. As for this clonotype: Its antigen is undetermined.

The sequence derives from a man between 60 and 75 years old in good health. V usage is TRBV21-1 and J usage is TRBJ2-7; TRBD1, the D gene given by the table, was not confirmed from the DNA. TRBV21-1 is assigned pseudogene status. The sequencing sample was made of blood. The CDR3 sequence is CASSKVPGEQYF. The CDR3 DNA sequence: TGTGCCAGTAGCAAAGTTCCGGGCGAGCAGTACTTC.